This T cell receptor (beta chain) was obtained from a study of blood T cell repertoires in COVID-19. Across the study: Sources were T cells, B-cell-depleted T cells, or PBMCs; the material itself was cDNA or gDNA.

In its sample, this clone was seen a few times. The authors' processing: Amplification with reference gene primers provided the estimates of nucleated cell counts. The table came from immunoSEQ multiplex PCR; TCRdb's copy has only in-frame clones and leaves some out. V and J calls and clone size come straight from that table; D and trimming were deduced from the DNA. This table has around 230,000 clones, approximately 83% appearing once. The TCR comes from a woman aged 40 to 49 with active or convalescent COVID-19. Sequenced input: peripheral blood.

The CDR3 DNA reads as TGTGCCAGCAGTTTATTCAACAATCAGCCCCAGCATTTT. Protein: CASSLFNNQPQHF. This rearrangement joins TRBV28 to TRBJ1-5; no clear D. The CDR3 length is 13 residues. Trimming pared 1 base from V and 3 bases from J, leaving 4 bases between. Germline V gene lookup returns CDR1 MDHEN and CDR2 SYDVKM.